This T cell receptor (beta chain) was sequenced in a study of cytomegalovirus exposure and HLA in healthy donors. Trimming cost V 1 base and J 4 bases, with 8 bases left between them. Germline CDR1 SEHNR, CDR2 FQNEAQ (reference sequence). This CDR3 has 13 residues. Both 60 Vbeta primers and 13 Jbeta primers went into the PCR. Sequencing used immunoSEQ multiplex PCR; TCRdb keeps in-frame clones, though not all of them. The sample holds over 150,000 clones, around 76% seen once. Sequencing was carried out using PBMCs. This clonotype was sampled from a man aged 55 to 69 in good health and CMV-seronegative. The chain has TRBV7-9 and TRBJ2-7; TRBD2 might be the D (5 bases). DNA of the CDR3: TGTGCCAGCAGCTTAGAATCGGGATACGAGCAGTACTTC. Amino acids: CASSLESGYEQYF.